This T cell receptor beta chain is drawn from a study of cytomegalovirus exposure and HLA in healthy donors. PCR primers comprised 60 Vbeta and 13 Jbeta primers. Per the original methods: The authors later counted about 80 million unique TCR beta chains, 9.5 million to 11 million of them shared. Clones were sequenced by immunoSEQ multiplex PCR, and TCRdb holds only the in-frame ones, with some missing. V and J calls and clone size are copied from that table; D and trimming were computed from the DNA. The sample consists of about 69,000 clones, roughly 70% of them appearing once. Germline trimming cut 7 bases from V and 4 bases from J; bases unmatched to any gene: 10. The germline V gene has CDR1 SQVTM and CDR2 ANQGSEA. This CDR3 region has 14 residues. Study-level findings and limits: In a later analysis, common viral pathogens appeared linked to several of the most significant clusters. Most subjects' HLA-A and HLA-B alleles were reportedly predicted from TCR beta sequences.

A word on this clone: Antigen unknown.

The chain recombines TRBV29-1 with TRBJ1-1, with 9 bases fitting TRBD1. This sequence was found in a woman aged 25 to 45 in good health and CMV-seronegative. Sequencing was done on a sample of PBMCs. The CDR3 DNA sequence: TGCAGCGCTGCGCCGGGACAGGGCGGCACTGAAGCTTTCTTT. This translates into CSAAPGQGGTEAFF. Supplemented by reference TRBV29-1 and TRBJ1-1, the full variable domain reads SAVISQKPSRDICQRGTSLTIQCQVDSQVTMMFWYRQQPGQSLTLIATANQGSEATYESGFVIDKFPISRPNLTFSTLTVSNMSPEDSSIYLCSAAPGQGGTEAFFGQGTRLTVV.